Reported below is one T cell receptor (beta chain). Time point noted: baseline pretreatment blood. Stated treatment: 15 Gy SBRT to primary tumor, nephrectomy 4 weeks later. This entry comes from a study of radiation and T cells in renal cell carcinoma. Clones were read by immunoSEQ multiplex PCR, and TCRdb kept only the in-frame ones, dropping some. Of about 130,000 clones in the sample, nearly 90% are singletons; the top ten hold around 12%. V lost 4 bases and J lost 6, with 4 bases in between. The germline V gene encodes CDR1 SGHDT and CDR2 YYEEEE. The CDR3 is made up of 11 amino acids. J is TRBJ2-2 and V is TRBV5-6; D is unclear. The sequence derives from a woman aged 45 to 65 with renal cell carcinoma. The sequenced sample was blood, obtained from a patient whose treatment included radiotherapy and nephrectomy. The CDR3 bases are TGTGCCAGCAGCCAGGCCGGGGAGCTGTTTTTT. Protein product: CASSQAGELFF.